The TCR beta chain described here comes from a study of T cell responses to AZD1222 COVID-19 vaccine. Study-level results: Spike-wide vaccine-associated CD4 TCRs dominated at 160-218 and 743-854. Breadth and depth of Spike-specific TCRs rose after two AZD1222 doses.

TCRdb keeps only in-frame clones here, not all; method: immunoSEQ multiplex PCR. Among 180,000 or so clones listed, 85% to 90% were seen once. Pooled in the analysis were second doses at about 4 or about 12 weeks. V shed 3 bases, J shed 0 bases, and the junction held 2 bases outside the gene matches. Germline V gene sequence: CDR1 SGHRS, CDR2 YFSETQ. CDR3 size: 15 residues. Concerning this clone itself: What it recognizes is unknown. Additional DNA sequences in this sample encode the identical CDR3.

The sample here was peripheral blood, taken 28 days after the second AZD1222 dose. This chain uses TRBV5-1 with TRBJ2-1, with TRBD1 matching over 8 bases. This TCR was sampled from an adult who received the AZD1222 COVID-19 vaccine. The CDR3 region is CASSSGQGSYNEQFF. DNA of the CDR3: TGCGCCAGCAGCTCCGGACAGGGCTCCTACAATGAGCAGTTCTTC.